The rows below give T cell receptor beta chains drawn from one sample of a study of blood T cell repertoires in COVID-19. This table comes from immunoSEQ multiplex PCR, and its TCRdb copy is limited to in-frame clones, with some not included. The sample has a few hundred thousand clones; about 88% are singletons. Material: peripheral blood. Receptors were obtained from an older woman with COVID-19, enrolled during active disease. Each CDR3 is given with its conserved first and last residue. A D gene is named only where the DNA matches it firmly. A row's size may be missing; if present it is once, few, many or a size class.

CDR3 length	V gene	J gene	D gene	clone size	CDR3 protein	CDR3 DNA
14	TRBV19	TRBJ1-1	NA	NA	CASSTGGRGTEAFF	TGTGCCAGTAGTACTGGGGGCCGGGGCACTGAAGCTTTCTTT
14	TRBV6-2/TRBV6-3	TRBJ2-2	NA	NA	CASSQRQGFGELFF	TGTGCCAGCAGCCAGAGGCAGGGGTTCGGGGAGCTGTTTTTT
18	TRBV4-1	TRBJ1-3	TRBD1	once	CASSLTGTGRKSSNTIYF	TGCGCCAGCAGCCTTACCGGGACAGGGAGAAAATCTTCGAACACCATATATTTT
15	TRBV27	TRBJ1-4	TRBD1	once	CASSFRQGIEEKLFF	TGTGCCAGCAGTTTCCGACAGGGAATAGAAGAAAAACTGTTTTTT
14	TRBV6-6	TRBJ1-1	NA	once	CASSLGGSNTEAFF	TGTGCCAGCAGCCTGGGGGGGTCGAACACTGAAGCTTTCTTT
14	TRBV29-1	TRBJ2-5	NA	NA	CSVSPLSLRETQYF	TGCAGCGTTAGCCCTTTGAGCTTACGAGAGACCCAGTACTTC
17	TRBV13	TRBJ2-1	TRBD2	NA	CASSLNWPGGPYNEQFF	TGTGCCAGCAGCTTAAATTGGCCGGGGGGGCCCTACAATGAGCAGTTCTTC
16	TRBV5-3	TRBJ1-5	NA	once	CARSSIRAWDGWPQHF	TGTGCCAGAAGCTCCATCAGGGCGTGGGATGGTTGGCCCCAGCATTTT
12	TRBV19	TRBJ1-2	TRBD1	NA	CASRNRGWGYTF	TGTGCCAGTAGGAACAGGGGATGGGGCTACACCTTC
16	TRBV19	TRBJ1-1	TRBD1	NA	CASRTGGNKMNTEAFF	TGTGCCAGTAGGACAGGGGGCAATAAAATGAACACTGAAGCTTTCTTT
14	TRBV5-1	TRBJ2-1	NA	few	CASSLGAQGNEQFF	TGCGCCAGCAGCTTGGGGGCCCAGGGGAATGAGCAGTTCTTC
17	TRBV18	TRBJ1-3	TRBD1	NA	CASSLGGTANSGNTIYF	TGTGCCAGCTCACTCGGCGGGACAGCCAACTCTGGAAACACCATATATTTT
17	TRBV4-3	TRBJ2-1	NA	NA	CASSQDRPGGVYNEQFF	TGCGCCAGCAGCCAAGATAGGCCCGGGGGAGTTTACAATGAGCAGTTCTTC
14	TRBV18	TRBJ1-2	TRBD1	once	CASSPTGQNYGYTF	TGTGCCAGCTCACCGACAGGGCAAAACTATGGCTACACCTTC
15	TRBV24-1	TRBJ1-3	TRBD1	NA	CATSDPQGAGNTIYF	TGTGCCACCAGTGATCCACAGGGGGCTGGAAACACCATATATTTT
15	TRBV12-5	TRBJ2-2	TRBD1	NA	CASGLGQGSTGELFF	TGTGCTAGTGGTTTGGGACAGGGGAGCACCGGGGAGCTGTTTTTT
17	TRBV3-1/TRBV3-2	TRBJ1-1	NA	NA	CASTLRTLRGGATEAFF	TGTGCCAGCACCCTTCGGACCCTAAGGGGGGGGGCCACTGAAGCTTTCTTT
14	TRBV5-5	TRBJ1-1	NA	NA	CASSPKGLDTEAFF	TGTGCCAGCAGCCCGAAGGGGTTGGACACTGAAGCTTTCTTT
13	TRBV6-2/TRBV6-3	TRBJ2-7	NA	NA	CASSYSRGYEQYF	TGTGCCAGCAGTTACTCGAGAGGCTACGAGCAGTACTTC
17	TRBV7-2	TRBJ2-3	TRBD2	NA	CASSLFGGAGVTDTQYF	TGTGCCAGCAGCTTATTCGGTGGGGCGGGGGTCACAGATACGCAGTATTTT
15	TRBV12-5	TRBJ2-5	TRBD1	NA	CASGLGQGRSETQYF	TGTGCTAGTGGTTTGGGACAGGGGCGATCGGAGACCCAGTACTTC
16	TRBV18	TRBJ1-6	TRBD1	NA	CASTGTGGRFDSPLHF	TGTGCCAGCACGGGGACAGGGGGCCGGTTTGATTCACCCCTCCACTTT
15	TRBV25-1	TRBJ1-6	TRBD1	NA	CASSAAGTGRSPLHF	TGTGCCAGCAGTGCAGCCGGGACAGGGCGTTCACCCCTCCACTTT